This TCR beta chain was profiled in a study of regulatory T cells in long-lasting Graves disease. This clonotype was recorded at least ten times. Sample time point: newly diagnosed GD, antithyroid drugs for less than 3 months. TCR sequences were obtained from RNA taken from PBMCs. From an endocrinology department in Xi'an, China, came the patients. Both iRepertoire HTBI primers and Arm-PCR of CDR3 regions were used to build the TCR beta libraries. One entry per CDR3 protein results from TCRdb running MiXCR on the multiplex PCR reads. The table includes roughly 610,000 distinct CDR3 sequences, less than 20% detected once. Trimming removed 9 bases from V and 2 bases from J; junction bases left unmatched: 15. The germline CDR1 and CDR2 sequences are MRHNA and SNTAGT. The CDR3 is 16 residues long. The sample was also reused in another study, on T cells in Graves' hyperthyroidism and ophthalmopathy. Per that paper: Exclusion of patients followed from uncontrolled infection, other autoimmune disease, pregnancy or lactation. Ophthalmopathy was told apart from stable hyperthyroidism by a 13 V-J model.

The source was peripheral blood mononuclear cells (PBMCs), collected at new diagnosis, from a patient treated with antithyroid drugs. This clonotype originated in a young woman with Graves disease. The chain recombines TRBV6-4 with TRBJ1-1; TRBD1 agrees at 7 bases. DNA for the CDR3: TGTGCCAGTTCTCCATCCGGGACAGTCGTAAACACTGAAGCTTTCTTT. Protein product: CASSPSGTVVNTEAFF.